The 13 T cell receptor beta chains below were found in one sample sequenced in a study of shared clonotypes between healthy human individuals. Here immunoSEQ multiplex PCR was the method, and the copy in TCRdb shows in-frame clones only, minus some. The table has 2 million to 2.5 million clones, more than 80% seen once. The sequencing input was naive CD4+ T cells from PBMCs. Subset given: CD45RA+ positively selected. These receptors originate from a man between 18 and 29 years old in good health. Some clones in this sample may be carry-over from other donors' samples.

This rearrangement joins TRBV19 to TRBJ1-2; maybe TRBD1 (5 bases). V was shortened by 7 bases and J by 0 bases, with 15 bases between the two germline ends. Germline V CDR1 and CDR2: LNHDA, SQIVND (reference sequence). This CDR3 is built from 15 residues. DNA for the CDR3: TGTGCCAGTAAAAGCGGGGGGAAAGCTAACTATGGCTACACCTTC. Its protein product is CASKSGGKANYGYTF.

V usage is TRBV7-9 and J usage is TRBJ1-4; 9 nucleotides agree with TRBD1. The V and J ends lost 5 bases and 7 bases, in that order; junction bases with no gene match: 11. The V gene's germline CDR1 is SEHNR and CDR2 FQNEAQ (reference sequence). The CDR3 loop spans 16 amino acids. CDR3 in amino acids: CASSPAGQGGSEKLFF. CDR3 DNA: TGTGCCAGCAGCCCCGCGGGACAGGGAGGGAGTGAAAAACTGTTTTTT.

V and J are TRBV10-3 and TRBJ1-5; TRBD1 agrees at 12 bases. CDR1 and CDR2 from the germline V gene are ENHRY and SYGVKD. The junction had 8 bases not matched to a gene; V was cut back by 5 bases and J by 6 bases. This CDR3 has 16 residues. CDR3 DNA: TGTGCCATCAGTAGCCAGGGACAGGGGGCTGGTCAGCCCCAGCATTTT. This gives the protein CAISSQGQGAGQPQHF.

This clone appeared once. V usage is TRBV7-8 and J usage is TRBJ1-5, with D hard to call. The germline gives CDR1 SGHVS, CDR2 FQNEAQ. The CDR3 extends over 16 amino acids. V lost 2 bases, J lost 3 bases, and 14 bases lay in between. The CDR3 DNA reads TGTGCCAGCAGCTTAAACTCCCGCCTAATCAATCAGCCCCAGCATTTT. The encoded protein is CASSLNSRLINQPQHF.

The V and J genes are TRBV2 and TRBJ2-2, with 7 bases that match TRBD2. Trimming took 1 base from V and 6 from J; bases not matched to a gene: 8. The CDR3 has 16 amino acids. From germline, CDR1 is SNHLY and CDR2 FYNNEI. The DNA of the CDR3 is TGTGCCAGCAGTGAAGGTAGTGGCGGGAGCCCCGGGGAGCTGTTTTTT. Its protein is CASSEGSGGSPGELFF. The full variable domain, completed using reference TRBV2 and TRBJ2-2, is EPEVTQTPSHQVTQMGQEVILRCVPISNHLYFYWYRQILGQKVEFLVSFYNNEISEKSEIFDDQFSVERPDGSNFTLKIRSTKLEDSAMYFCASSEGSGGSPGELFFGEGSRLTVL.

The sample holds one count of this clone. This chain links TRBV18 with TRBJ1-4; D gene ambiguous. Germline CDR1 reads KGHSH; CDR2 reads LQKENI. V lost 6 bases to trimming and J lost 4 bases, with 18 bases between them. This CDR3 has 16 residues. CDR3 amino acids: CASSPNGVGVNEKLFF. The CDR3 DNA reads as TGTGCCAGCTCCCCTAACGGGGTCGGGGTTAATGAAAAACTGTTTTTT.

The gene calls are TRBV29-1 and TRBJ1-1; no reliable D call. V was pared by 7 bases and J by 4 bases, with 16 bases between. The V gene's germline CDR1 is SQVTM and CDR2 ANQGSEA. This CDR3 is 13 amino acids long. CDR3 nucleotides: TGCAGCGCGACACGGGCCTCGGGCACTGAAGCTTTCTTT. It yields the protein CSATRASGTEAFF.

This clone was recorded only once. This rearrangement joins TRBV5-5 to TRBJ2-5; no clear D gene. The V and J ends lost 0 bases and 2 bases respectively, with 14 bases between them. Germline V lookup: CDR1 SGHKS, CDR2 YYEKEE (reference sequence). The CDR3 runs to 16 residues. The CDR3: CASSLGLAGGQETQYF. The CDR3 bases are TGTGCCAGCAGCTTGGGTCTGGCAGGCGGACAAGAGACCCAGTACTTC.

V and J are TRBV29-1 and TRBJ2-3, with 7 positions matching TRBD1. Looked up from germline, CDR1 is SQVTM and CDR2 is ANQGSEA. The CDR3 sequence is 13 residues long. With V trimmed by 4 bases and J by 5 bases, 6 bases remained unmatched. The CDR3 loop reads CSVAGTARDTQYF. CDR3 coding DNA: TGCAGCGTTGCGGGGACAGCGAGAGATACGCAGTATTTT.

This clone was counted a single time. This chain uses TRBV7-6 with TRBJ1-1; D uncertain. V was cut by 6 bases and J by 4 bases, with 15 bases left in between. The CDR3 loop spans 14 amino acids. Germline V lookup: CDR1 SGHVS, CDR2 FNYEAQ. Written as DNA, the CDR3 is TGTGCCAGCAGTTCCGCGGTGCGGAGCACTGAAGCTTTCTTT. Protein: CASSSAVRSTEAFF.

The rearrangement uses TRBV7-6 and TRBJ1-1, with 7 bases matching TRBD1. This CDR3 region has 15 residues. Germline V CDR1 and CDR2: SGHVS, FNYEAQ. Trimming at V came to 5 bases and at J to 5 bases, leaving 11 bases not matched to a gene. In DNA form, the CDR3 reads TGTGCCAGCAGCGAGATCCAGGGGGGCTTGACTGAAGCTTTCTTT. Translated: CASSEIQGGLTEAFF. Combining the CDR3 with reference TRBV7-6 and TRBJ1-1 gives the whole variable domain GAGVSQSPRYKVTKRGQDVALRCDPISGHVSLYWYRQALGQGPEFLTYFNYEAQQDKSGLPNDRFSAERPEGSISTLTIQRTEQRDSAMYRCASSEIQGGLTEAFFGQGTRLTVV.

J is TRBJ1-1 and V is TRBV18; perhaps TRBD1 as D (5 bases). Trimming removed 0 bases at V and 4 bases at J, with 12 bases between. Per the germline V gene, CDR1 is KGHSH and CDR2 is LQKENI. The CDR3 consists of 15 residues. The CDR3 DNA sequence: TGTGCCAGCTCACCACCTAGTGGGGGGGTCACTGAAGCTTTCTTT. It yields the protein CASSPPSGGVTEAFF.

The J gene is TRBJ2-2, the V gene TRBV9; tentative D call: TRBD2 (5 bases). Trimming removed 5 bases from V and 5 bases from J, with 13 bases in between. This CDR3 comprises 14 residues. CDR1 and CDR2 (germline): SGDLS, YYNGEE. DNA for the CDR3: TGTGCCAGCAGAGGACTTGGGGATACCGGGGAGCTGTTTTTT. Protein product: CASRGLGDTGELFF.